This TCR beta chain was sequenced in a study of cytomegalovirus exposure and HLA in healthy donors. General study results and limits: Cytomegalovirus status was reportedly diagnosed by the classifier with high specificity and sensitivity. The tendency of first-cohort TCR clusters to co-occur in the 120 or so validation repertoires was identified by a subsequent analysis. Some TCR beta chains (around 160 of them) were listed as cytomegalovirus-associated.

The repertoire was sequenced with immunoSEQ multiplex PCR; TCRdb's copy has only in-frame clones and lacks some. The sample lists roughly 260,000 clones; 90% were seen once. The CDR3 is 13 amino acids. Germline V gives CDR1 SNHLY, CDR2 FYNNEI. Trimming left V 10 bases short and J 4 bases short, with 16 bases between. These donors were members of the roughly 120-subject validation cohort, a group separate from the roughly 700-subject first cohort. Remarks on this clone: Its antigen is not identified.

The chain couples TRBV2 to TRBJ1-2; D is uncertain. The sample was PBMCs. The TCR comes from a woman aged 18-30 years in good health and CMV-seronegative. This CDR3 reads CATSPGSGYGYTF. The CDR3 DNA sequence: TGTGCCACTTCCCCGGGGTCTGGCTATGGCTACACCTTC.